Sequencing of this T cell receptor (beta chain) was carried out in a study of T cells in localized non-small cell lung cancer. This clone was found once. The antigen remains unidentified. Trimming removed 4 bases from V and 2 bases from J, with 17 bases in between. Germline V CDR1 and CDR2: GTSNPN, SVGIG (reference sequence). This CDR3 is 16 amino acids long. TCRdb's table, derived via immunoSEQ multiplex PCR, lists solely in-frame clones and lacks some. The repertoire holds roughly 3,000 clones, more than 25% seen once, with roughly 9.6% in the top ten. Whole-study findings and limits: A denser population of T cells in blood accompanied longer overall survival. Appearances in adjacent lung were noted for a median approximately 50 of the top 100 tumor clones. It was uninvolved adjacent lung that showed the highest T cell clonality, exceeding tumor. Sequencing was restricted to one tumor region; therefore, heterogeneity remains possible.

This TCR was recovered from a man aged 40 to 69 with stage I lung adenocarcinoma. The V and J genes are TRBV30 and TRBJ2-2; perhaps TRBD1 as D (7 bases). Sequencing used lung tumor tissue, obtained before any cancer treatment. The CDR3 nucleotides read TGTGCCTGGAACCGTAGGGGGCGGGAAAACACCGGGGAGCTGTTTTTT. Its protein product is CAWNRRGRENTGELFF.